The 12 T cell receptor beta chains presented below share a single source sample, sequenced in a study of T cells in localized non-small cell lung cancer. Measured with immunoSEQ multiplex PCR; TCRdb has only the in-frame clones, and not every one. This table holds about 41,000 clones, 65% to 90% found once. This sample comprised PBMCs, obtained before any cancer treatment. These receptors were collected from a man aged 35-69 years with stage II lung adenocarcinoma.

The gene calls are TRBV30 and TRBJ1-2; D perhaps matches TRBD1 (5 bases). The CDR3 sequence is 15 residues long. Trimming removed 5 bases from V and 0 bases from J, with 16 bases in between. Germline CDR1 reads GTSNPN; CDR2 reads SVGIG (reference sequence). The CDR3 spells CAWCLDSHSNYGYTF. CDR3 DNA: TGTGCCTGGTGCCTCGACAGCCATTCTAACTATGGCTACACCTTC.

This chain joins TRBV11-3 and TRBJ2-2, with 9 bases aligning to TRBD1. CDR3 length: 14 amino acids. The trim removed 7 bases at V and 13 bases at J, leaving 13 bases unmatched. The germline CDR1 and CDR2 sequences are SGHNT and YENEEA. The CDR3 nucleotides are TGTGCCAGCACGAAAGGGGGGACAGGGAGTGGGCTGTTTTTT. Translated, it gives CASTKGGTGSGLFF.

V gene TRBV5-5 combines with J gene TRBJ2-7, with D perhaps matching TRBD1 (6 bases). This CDR3 is 16 amino acids long. Germline V CDR1 and CDR2: SGHKS, YYEKEE (reference sequence). V lost 2 bases and J 5 bases, leaving 20 bases between the germline ends. The CDR3 sequence: CASSFTGSSRFDEQYF. CDR3 in DNA: TGTGCCAGCAGCTTCACAGGGTCGAGTAGGTTTGACGAGCAGTACTTC.

The V gene is TRBV6-5, the J gene TRBJ1-2, with a weak D call TRBD1 (5 bases). V gave up 0 bases and J gave up 9 bases, with 14 bases separating them. Per the germline V gene, CDR1 is MNHEY and CDR2 is SVGAGI. CDR3 length equals 14 residues. CDR3 bases: TGTGCCAGCAGTTACTCGAGGGGAACGAGGAGCTACACCTTC. Translating it yields CASSYSRGTRSYTF.

The chain recombines TRBV28 with TRBJ2-3; tentatively, D is TRBD2 (5 bases). V gave up 6 bases and J gave up 3 bases, with 16 bases separating them. Germline V gives CDR1 MDHEN, CDR2 SYDVKM. This CDR3 spans 15 amino acids. CDR3 DNA sequence: TGTGCCAGCAGCCCCACCGGACTCTTTACAGATACGCAGTATTTT. This sequence encodes CASSPTGLFTDTQYF.

V and J are TRBV28 and TRBJ2-7, with D perhaps matching TRBD1 (6 bases). V was pared by 2 bases and J by 5 bases, with 16 bases between. Per germline, CDR1 MDHEN and CDR2 SYDVKM. The CDR3 covers 15 residues. The CDR3 protein is CASSLTQGTENEQYF. The CDR3 nucleotides are TGTGCCAGCAGTTTAACACAGGGTACCGAAAACGAGCAGTACTTC.

This clone was counted between two and nine times. The CDR3 reads CASSVGTLGANEQFF. DNA of the CDR3: TGTGCCAGCAGCGTAGGGACCCTTGGGGCCAATGAGCAGTTCTTC. The genes are TRBV9 and TRBJ2-1; possible D gene TRBD1, 5 bases. Germline loops: CDR1 SGDLS, CDR2 YYNGEE. The CDR3 has 15 amino acids. V dropped 0 bases and J dropped 6 bases, with 13 bases sitting between them.

This chain uses TRBV7-3 with TRBJ1-2; D may be TRBD1 (6 bases). CDR3 length: 14 residues. V was cut by 2 bases and J by 3 bases, with 10 bases left in between. Germline CDR1 and CDR2: SGHTA and FQGTGA. The CDR3 DNA follows: TGTGCCAGCAGCTTATCAGGGGCGGACTATGGCTACACCTTC. Translated: CASSLSGADYGYTF.

The rearrangement joins TRBV6-5 to TRBJ2-7; D not certain. The CDR3 consists of 13 residues. Trimming stripped 0 bases from V and 2 bases from J, with 5 bases between. Germline V gives CDR1 MNHEY, CDR2 SVGAGI. The chain's CDR3 is CASSYSRPYEQYF. The CDR3, as DNA: TGTGCCAGCAGTTACTCGAGGCCCTACGAGCAGTACTTC.

This rearrangement joins TRBV7-9 to TRBJ2-7, with D unclear. Trimming took 1 base from V and 2 from J, leaving 12 bases between them. Germline V gene sequence: CDR1 SEHNR, CDR2 FQNEAQ (reference sequence). This CDR3 is built from 15 residues. CDR3 nucleotides: TGTGCCAGCAGCTTAGGCCCCGCACAGACCTACGAGCAGTACTTC. It yields the protein CASSLGPAQTYEQYF.

The rearrangement links TRBV18 to TRBJ1-1; 9 bases line up with TRBD1. The CDR3 spans 15 residues. Unmatched junction bases numbered 6, after V lost 2 bases and J lost 5 bases. Germline CDR1 is KGHSH and CDR2 is LQKENI. The CDR3 spells CASSPGGQGGTEAFF. The CDR3 DNA is TGTGCCAGCTCACCAGGGGGACAGGGAGGTACTGAAGCTTTCTTT.

This sequence joins TRBV19 and TRBJ1-1; 9 bases are shared with TRBD1. V was pared by 6 bases and J by 1 base, with 6 bases of the junction left unmatched. The germline V gene encodes CDR1 LNHDA and CDR2 SQIVND (reference sequence). This CDR3 comprises 15 residues. DNA of the CDR3: TGTGCCAGTAGCAAACAGGGGGCCGAGAACACTGAAGCTTTCTTT. Encoded protein: CASSKQGAENTEAFF.